Presented here are 6 T cell receptor beta chains from one specimen sequenced in a study of CD8+CD57+ T cells in acquired aplastic anemia. Patients chosen for sequencing had CD8+CD57+ cells that had expanded, as shown by flow cytometry. Genomic DNA provided the template from which TCR beta VDJ and CDR3 profiles were obtained. TCRdb reanalysed the reads using MiXCR and keeps one entry per CDR3 protein. The sample lists 150,000 to 200,000 distinct CDR3 sequences, 40% to 60% seen once, with 25% to 40% in the top ten. Sequenced input: sorted CD4+, CD8+, or CD8+CD57+ T cells (not recorded which) from PBMCs. These receptors were collected from a human donor with aplastic anemia.

As DNA, the CDR3 is TGTGCCAGTAGCTTAGGGGTGGACACTGAAGCTTTCTTT. This sequence encodes CASSLGVDTEAFF. This chain uses TRBV19 with TRBJ1-1; weak D call: TRBD1 (5 bases). This CDR3 region has 13 residues. Trimming removed 6 bases from V and 3 bases from J, with 11 bases in between. CDR1 is LNHDA, CDR2 SQIVND, per germline (reference sequence).

This clonotype came up many times. V usage is TRBV13 and J usage is TRBJ2-3; 7 bases agree with TRBD1. There are 15 residues in the CDR3. V shed 3 bases and J 0 bases; nucleotides not matched to a gene: 3. Germline V gene lookup returns CDR1 PRHDT and CDR2 FYEKMQ (reference sequence). The CDR3 coding sequence is TGTGCCAGCAGCTTCAAACAGGGGAGCACAGATACGCAGTATTTT. Translated, it gives CASSFKQGSTDTQYF.

This clonotype was counted many times. The V gene is TRBV9, the J gene TRBJ2-1; D is possibly TRBD1 (6 bases). The V end lost 3 bases, the J end lost 6 bases, and 16 bases lay between the germline ends. The germline CDR1 and CDR2 sequences are SGDLS and YYNGEE. The CDR3 runs to 15 residues. The CDR3 DNA reads as TGTGCCAGCAGCGGGGGACAATGGGAGAGCAATGAGCAGTTCTTC. Translating it yields CASSGGQWESNEQFF.

Many counts were recorded for this clonotype. This chain joins TRBV19 and TRBJ2-7; D ambiguous. The CDR3 covers 14 residues. Germline CDR1 and CDR2: LNHDA and SQIVND (reference sequence). With 5 bases removed from V and 4 bases from J, the gap between germline ends came to 15 bases. The CDR3 sequence is CASSPEPGAYEQYF. CDR3 in DNA: TGTGCCAGTAGTCCCGAGCCCGGAGCTTACGAGCAGTACTTC.

The DNA for the CDR3 is TGCGCCAGCAGCCAAATTCTGGGGGGGTGGGACGAGCAGTACTTC. It codes for CASSQILGGWDEQYF. The V gene is TRBV4-1, the J gene TRBJ2-7, with 7 bases aligning to TRBD2. CDR1 and CDR2 from the germline V gene are MGHRA and YSYEKL. The CDR3 runs 15 residues. V lost 2 bases, J lost 5 bases, and 9 bases stayed unmatched.

The sample holds one count of this clonotype. The V gene is TRBV2, the J gene TRBJ1-2; the D gene is possibly TRBD1 (6 bases). The CDR3 runs to 13 residues. The germline CDR1 and CDR2 sequences are SNHLY and FYNNEI. The ends were cut back, 6 bases at V and 4 bases at J, with 12 bases in the middle. The CDR3 DNA is TGTGCCAGCAGGGTTACAGGGATCTATGGCTACACCTTC. Protein sequence: CASRVTGIYGYTF.